The rows below give T cell receptor beta chains drawn from one sample of a study of CD8+ T cells in alopecia areata. Here immunoSEQ multiplex PCR was the method, and the copy in TCRdb shows in-frame clones only, minus some. The sample has about 30,000 clones, 62% seen once. Sequencing input: NKG2D-high CD8+ T cells sorted from blood. Receptors were obtained from a human donor with alopecia areata. Each CDR3 is given with its conserved first and last residue. Each record gives: V gene, D gene, J gene, clone size, CDR3 DNA, CDR3 protein. D genes are given only for firm matches. For some rows the clone size is stated as once, few or many, or as a class when expanded; others skip it.

v_gene: TRBV14; d_gene: -; j_gene: TRBJ2-7; abundance: few; CDR3nt: TGTGCCAGCAGCCCCGGGCCTCGTGGAGACGAGCAGTACTTC; CDR3aa: CASSPGPRGDEQYF
v_gene: TRBV4-2; d_gene: TRBD2; j_gene: TRBJ2-7; abundance: few; CDR3nt: TGTGCCAGCAGCCAAGAGTGGCGGGGGGCCTACGAGCAGTACTTC; CDR3aa: CASSQEWRGAYEQYF
v_gene: TRBV29-1; d_gene: TRBD2; j_gene: TRBJ2-5; abundance: few; CDR3nt: TGCAGCGTTGAAATTTCAGCGGGAGTTCAAGAGACCCAGTACTTC; CDR3aa: CSVEISAGVQETQYF
v_gene: TRBV10-2; d_gene: -; j_gene: TRBJ1-5; abundance: -; CDR3nt: TGCGCCAGCAGTGTCGATGGGTCAGGTCAGCCCCAGCATTTT; CDR3aa: CASSVDGSGQPQHF
v_gene: TRBV7-9; d_gene: TRBD1; j_gene: TRBJ2-5; abundance: -; CDR3nt: TGTGCCAGCAGCTTAGCCGGGACAGAAGAAGAGACCCAGTACTTC; CDR3aa: CASSLAGTEEETQYF
v_gene: TRBV18; d_gene: TRBD1; j_gene: TRBJ2-1; abundance: -; CDR3nt: TGTGCCAGCCAGACAGGGGGCTACAATGAGCAGTTCTTC; CDR3aa: CASQTGGYNEQFF
v_gene: TRBV5-1; d_gene: TRBD1; j_gene: TRBJ2-3; abundance: -; CDR3nt: TGCGCCAGCAGCTTGACAGGGGCAGATACGCAGTATTTT; CDR3aa: CASSLTGADTQYF
v_gene: TRBV7-9; d_gene: TRBD1; j_gene: TRBJ2-5; abundance: -; CDR3nt: TGTGCCAGCAGCTTAGCCTCCGGGACAGGGGGTATTGAGACCCAGTACTTC; CDR3aa: CASSLASGTGGIETQYF
v_gene: TRBV6-5; d_gene: -; j_gene: TRBJ2-7; abundance: -; CDR3nt: TGTGCCAGCAGTTACGACCAGGAGGGGATGGGCGAGCAGTACTTC; CDR3aa: CASSYDQEGMGEQYF
v_gene: TRBV27; d_gene: -; j_gene: TRBJ2-5; abundance: few; CDR3nt: TGTGCCAGCAGCAGACAGGACCAAGAGACCCAGTACTTC; CDR3aa: CASSRQDQETQYF
v_gene: TRBV25-1; d_gene: -; j_gene: TRBJ2-7; abundance: -; CDR3nt: TGTGCCAGCAGTGATAATCCGCGATTGGGAAACCCATCCTACGAGCAGTACTTC; CDR3aa: CASSDNPRLGNPSYEQYF
v_gene: TRBV14; d_gene: -; j_gene: TRBJ2-1; abundance: -; CDR3nt: TGTGCCAGCAGTGGACAGAAGCAGTTCTTC; CDR3aa: CASSGQKQFF
v_gene: TRBV5-1; d_gene: TRBD2; j_gene: TRBJ2-1; abundance: -; CDR3nt: TGCGCCAGCAGCTTGGGGCTAGCGGTGAACTACAATGAGCAGTTCTTC; CDR3aa: CASSLGLAVNYNEQFF
v_gene: TRBV5-1; d_gene: TRBD1; j_gene: TRBJ2-7; abundance: once; CDR3nt: TGCGCCAGCAGAGGGACAGGGAATATCGAGCAGTACTTC; CDR3aa: CASRGTGNIEQYF
v_gene: TRBV20-1; d_gene: -; j_gene: TRBJ2-2; abundance: -; CDR3nt: TGCAGTGCTAGATCCTACGGGGAGCTGTTTTTT; CDR3aa: CSARSYGELFF
v_gene: TRBV10-2; d_gene: -; j_gene: TRBJ1-1; abundance: -; CDR3nt: TGCGCCAGCAGAGAACTACAGGGCTACACTGAAGCTTTCTTT; CDR3aa: CASRELQGYTEAFF
v_gene: TRBV27; d_gene: -; j_gene: TRBJ2-7; abundance: -; CDR3nt: TGTGCCAGCAGTTTCCAGGGACCGTCGCAGCAGTACTTC; CDR3aa: CASSFQGPSQQYF
v_gene: TRBV15; d_gene: TRBD1; j_gene: TRBJ1-4; abundance: few; CDR3nt: TGTGCCACCAGCAGGAGGACAGGGGCCGATGAAAAACTGTTTTTT; CDR3aa: CATSRRTGADEKLFF
v_gene: TRBV9; d_gene: -; j_gene: TRBJ2-2; abundance: -; CDR3nt: TGTGCCAGCAGCTCAGAAGGGGACCGCACCGGGGAGCTGTTTTTT; CDR3aa: CASSSEGDRTGELFF
v_gene: TRBV7-2; d_gene: -; j_gene: TRBJ2-1; abundance: -; CDR3nt: TGTGCCAGCAGCTTCCCTTGGCCAGGGGGAGGCGATGAGCAGTTCTTC; CDR3aa: CASSFPWPGGGDEQFF
v_gene: TRBV7-9; d_gene: -; j_gene: TRBJ2-7; abundance: -; CDR3nt: TGTGCCAGCAGCTTAGACGACTCCGAGCAGTACTTC; CDR3aa: CASSLDDSEQYF
v_gene: TRBV10-3; d_gene: -; j_gene: TRBJ2-3; abundance: -; CDR3nt: TGTGCCATCAGTGAGTGGGACGGCACAGATACGCAGTATTTT; CDR3aa: CAISEWDGTDTQYF
v_gene: TRBV7-9; d_gene: TRBD1; j_gene: TRBJ1-2; abundance: few; CDR3nt: TGTGCCAGCAGCCAGACAGGGAACTATGGCTACACCTTC; CDR3aa: CASSQTGNYGYTF
v_gene: TRBV6-1; d_gene: -; j_gene: TRBJ2-7; abundance: -; CDR3nt: TGTGCCAGCAGTGAATGGCCTGGTCAGGGAGGCGAGCAGTACTTC; CDR3aa: CASSEWPGQGGEQYF
v_gene: TRBV2; d_gene: -; j_gene: TRBJ2-3; abundance: few; CDR3nt: TGTGCCAGCAGTGGTGGACGAAGCACAGATACGCAGTATTTT; CDR3aa: CASSGGRSTDTQYF
v_gene: TRBV4-3; d_gene: -; j_gene: TRBJ1-6; abundance: -; CDR3nt: TGCGCCAGCAGAGAAGTGCTCAGCTCCTATAATTCACCCCTCCACTTT; CDR3aa: CASREVLSSYNSPLHF
v_gene: TRBV7-9; d_gene: TRBD1; j_gene: TRBJ2-1; abundance: -; CDR3nt: TGTGCCAGCAGCTCGACTGGACAGGGAGGAAATGAGCAGTTCTTC; CDR3aa: CASSSTGQGGNEQFF
v_gene: TRBV29-1; d_gene: -; j_gene: TRBJ1-2; abundance: -; CDR3nt: TGCAGCGTTGTGGGCGGAACCTATGGCTACACCTTC; CDR3aa: CSVVGGTYGYTF
v_gene: TRBV29-1; d_gene: TRBD1; j_gene: TRBJ2-7; abundance: -; CDR3nt: TGCAGCGTTGAGGCCAGGACAGGGGCCTTCTACGAGCAGTACTTC; CDR3aa: CSVEARTGAFYEQYF
v_gene: TRBV28; d_gene: -; j_gene: TRBJ1-1; abundance: -; CDR3nt: TGTGCCAGCAGTTTTAGAACTCCGGGGGACACTGAAGCTTTCTTT; CDR3aa: CASSFRTPGDTEAFF
v_gene: TRBV7-2; d_gene: TRBD2; j_gene: TRBJ2-1; abundance: -; CDR3nt: TGTGCCATGTACAGCGGGAGTATCGATGAGCAGTTCTTC; CDR3aa: CAMYSGSIDEQFF
v_gene: TRBV27; d_gene: -; j_gene: TRBJ1-2; abundance: -; CDR3nt: TGTGCCAGCAGTCTACGTGGGGGGGGAGGCTATGGCTACACCTTC; CDR3aa: CASSLRGGGGYGYTF
v_gene: TRBV29-1; d_gene: -; j_gene: TRBJ2-3; abundance: -; CDR3nt: TGCAGCCACCAGCTCCTTCTGTTGAACACAGATACGCAGTATTTT; CDR3aa: CSHQLLLLNTDTQYF
v_gene: TRBV27; d_gene: TRBD2; j_gene: TRBJ2-1; abundance: -; CDR3nt: TGTGCCAGCAGTTTACACCCAGGACTAGAATTATTTGAGCAGTTCTTC; CDR3aa: CASSLHPGLELFEQFF
v_gene: TRBV4-1; d_gene: TRBD1; j_gene: TRBJ2-7; abundance: few; CDR3nt: TGCGCCAGCAGCCAAGTCCAGGGGGCTTCCTACGAGCAGTACTTC; CDR3aa: CASSQVQGASYEQYF
v_gene: TRBV10-3; d_gene: TRBD2; j_gene: TRBJ2-5; abundance: -; CDR3nt: TGTGCCATCAGTGGGGGACTAGCGGGAGGGCCCTCTATGATCGAGACCCAGTACTTC; CDR3aa: CAISGGLAGGPSMIETQYF
v_gene: TRBV2; d_gene: TRBD2; j_gene: TRBJ2-2; abundance: -; CDR3nt: TGTGCCAGCGGGACCCTAGCGGGGAAGAACACCGGGGAGCTGTTTTTT; CDR3aa: CASGTLAGKNTGELFF
v_gene: TRBV30; d_gene: -; j_gene: TRBJ2-2; abundance: -; CDR3nt: TGTGCCTGGAGTGTAGCAGCCCACGGGGAGCTGTTTTTT; CDR3aa: CAWSVAAHGELFF
v_gene: TRBV29-1; d_gene: -; j_gene: TRBJ1-1; abundance: few; CDR3nt: TGCAGCTTCACGGGGGGAACTGAAGCTTTCTTT; CDR3aa: CSFTGGTEAFF
v_gene: TRBV5-6; d_gene: -; j_gene: TRBJ1-6; abundance: -; CDR3nt: TGTGCCAGCAGCTCATCAGGAGGTTGGTCACCCCTCCACTTT; CDR3aa: CASSSSGGWSPLHF
v_gene: TRBV28; d_gene: TRBD1; j_gene: TRBJ2-7; abundance: few; CDR3nt: TGTGCCAGCGCGGGACAGGACTACGAGCAGTACTTC; CDR3aa: CASAGQDYEQYF
v_gene: TRBV29-1; d_gene: TRBD2; j_gene: TRBJ2-2; abundance: few; CDR3nt: TGCAGCGTTGTGCTAGCGGGAGCCCCCGGGGAGCTGTTTTTT; CDR3aa: CSVVLAGAPGELFF
v_gene: TRBV6-1; d_gene: -; j_gene: TRBJ1-2; abundance: once; CDR3nt: TGTGCCAGCAGTGAACCGGGGTACTATGGCTACACCTTC; CDR3aa: CASSEPGYYGYTF
v_gene: TRBV27; d_gene: -; j_gene: TRBJ2-1; abundance: -; CDR3nt: TGTGCCAGCAGTTTAATCGACAGTCTGAATGAGCAGTTCTTC; CDR3aa: CASSLIDSLNEQFF
v_gene: TRBV5-6; d_gene: -; j_gene: TRBJ2-5; abundance: -; CDR3nt: TGTGCCAGCAGCTTGTTCGTGCCAGGGTGGGAGACCCAGTACTTC; CDR3aa: CASSLFVPGWETQYF